This T cell receptor (beta chain) emerged from a study of cytomegalovirus exposure and HLA in healthy donors. Researchers ran the PCR with 60 Vbeta and 13 Jbeta primers. The table came from immunoSEQ multiplex PCR; TCRdb's copy has only in-frame clones and leaves some out. This listing includes 65,000 to 85,000 clones. The germline V gene encodes CDR1 SGHRS and CDR2 YFSETQ. The trim removed 4 bases at V and 3 bases at J, leaving 13 bases unmatched. This CDR3 has 20 amino acids. The receptor was derived from a woman aged 55 to 70 in good health and CMV-seronegative. The sample was PBMCs. This sequence joins TRBV5-1 and TRBJ2-1; 16 nucleotides agree with TRBD2. The chain's CDR3 is CASSEAGGLAGGKLYNEQFF. CDR3 DNA: TGCGCCAGCAGCGAGGCGGGGGGACTAGCGGGAGGGAAACTCTACAATGAGCAGTTCTTC. The full variable domain, with the rest looked up from reference TRBV5-1 and TRBJ2-1, is KAGVTQTPRYLIKTRGQQVTLSCSPISGHRSVSWYQQTPGQGLQFLFEYFSETQRNKGNFPGRFSGRQFSNSRSEMNVSTLELGDSALYLCASSEAGGLAGGKLYNEQFFGPGTRLTVL.